The clone carrying this T cell receptor beta chain was counted many times. What it recognizes is unknown. This record comes from a study of prognosis after radiotherapy for stage I lung cancer. About the study: Operability status for all non-small cell lung cancer patients was recorded as medically inoperable. General study findings and limits: It was in patients who developed distant metastases that Shannon entropy after stereotactic body radiation therapy was lower.

From genomic DNA, TCR beta CDR3 was amplified by two-round multiplex PCR. The use of primers specific to each TRBV and TRBJ gene characterized first-round PCR. TCRdb processed the multiplex PCR reads anew with MiXCR; each CDR3 protein has one entry. The sample shows around 59,000 distinct CDR3 sequences, roughly 29% of them seen only once. The sample in question was PBMCs, obtained before or after stereotactic body radiation therapy (not recorded which). The sequence was obtained from a donor over 45 with non-small cell lung cancer.

The CDR3 sequence: CASSFPSGGARYNEQFF. The CDR3 region has the DNA TGTGCCAGCAGCTTCCCTAGCGGGGGGGCCCGGTACAATGAGCAGTTCTTC. This sequence joins TRBV11-2 and TRBJ2-1; 12 nucleotides agree with TRBD2. CDR3 length equals 17 residues. CDR1 and CDR2 (germline): SGHAT, FQNNGV. The junction had 7 bases not matched to a gene; V was cut back by 3 bases and J by 4 bases.